The 32 T cell receptor beta chains listed next were all sequenced from one sample in a study of T cells expressing NK-cell markers. TCRdb re-called the 5' RACE reads, yielding one record per CDR3 amino acid sequence without DNA. The data show 250,000 to 300,000 distinct CDR3 sequences, and the top ten clones hold around 4.2%. The sample was blood T cells: a sorted CD56 or NKG2C T cell subset, CD4+ or CD8+ T cells, or bulk PBMC T cells (not recorded which). The receptors come from a woman aged 18-70 years in good health.

The chain combines TRBV30 with TRBJ1-4. Per germline, CDR1 GTSNPN and CDR2 SVGIG (reference sequence). The CDR3 runs to 12 residues. The CDR3 sequence: CAWRGGGEKLFF.

The chain recombines TRBV29-1 with TRBJ2-2. CDR1 is SQVTM and CDR2 is ANQGSEA in the germline V gene. CDR3 size: 11 residues. CDR3 residues: CSVSTTGELFF.

V usage is TRBV29-1 and J usage is TRBJ2-1; as DNA is missing, the TRBD2 call by TCRdb cannot be tested. Per germline, CDR1 SQVTM and CDR2 ANQGSEA. This CDR3 comprises 12 residues. The CDR3 sequence: CSVGGGSNEQFF.

The CDR3 region is CASSQRQNTEAFF. This chain connects TRBV7-9 to TRBJ1-1. Germline CDR1 and CDR2: SEHNR and FQNEAQ (reference sequence). The CDR3 loop spans 13 amino acids.

The chain employs TRBV7-6 and TRBJ2-7; TCRdb gives TRBD2 as the D gene, but with no DNA this cannot be confirmed. There are 15 residues in the CDR3. Germline V lookup: CDR1 SGHVS, CDR2 FNYEAQ. CDR3 protein: CASSLLASSLGEQYF.

The chain links TRBV5-1 to TRBJ1-4. Germline V lookup: CDR1 SGHRS, CDR2 YFSETQ. The CDR3 sequence is 15 residues long. This chain's CDR3 is CASSLEFTTNEKLFF.

The chain recombines TRBV7-8 with TRBJ2-1; TCRdb proposes TRBD1, but this gene call is untestable without DNA. The CDR3 length is 14 residues. CDR1 is SGHVS, CDR2 FQNEAQ, per germline. CDR3 sequence: CASSKRDNYNEQFF.

This sequence joins TRBV6-5 and TRBJ2-2. CDR3 length: 14 amino acids. Germline CDR1 reads MNHEY; CDR2 reads SVGAGI. CDR3 region: CASSYLEQTGELFF.

The chain is built from TRBV6-1 and TRBJ2-1; checking the TCRdb D call of TRBD2 is not possible without DNA. The germline V gene encodes CDR1 MNHNS and CDR2 SASEGT. This CDR3 spans 17 amino acids. This CDR3 reads CASSLRGNAGGRDEQFF.

V usage is TRBV12-3 or TRBV12-4 and J usage is TRBJ2-5; TCRdb calls TRBD2, which cannot be checked without DNA. The CDR3 has 15 amino acids. CDR3: CASPSMSGEQETQYF.

The genes are TRBV7-3 and TRBJ2-7; TCRdb's D call, TRBD1, is unchecked because there is no DNA. Germline CDR1 reads SGHTA; CDR2 reads FQGTGA. The CDR3 length is 15 residues. CDR3 residues: CASSLTGTGPYEQYF.

V usage is TRBV29-1 and J usage is TRBJ2-5; no DNA is available, so the TRBD1 call from TCRdb remains unchecked. The CDR3 spans 13 residues. Germline loops: CDR1 SQVTM, CDR2 ANQGSEA. The CDR3 is CSGTGVSGETQYF.

The gene calls are TRBV5-1 and TRBJ2-1; TCRdb outputs TRBD2, but without DNA this stays unchecked. CDR3 size: 14 residues. CDR1 is SGHRS and CDR2 is YFSETQ in the germline V gene. CDR3 residues: CASSLGTSNNEQFF. Full variable domain (missing parts from reference TRBV5-1 and TRBJ2-1): KAGVTQTPRYLIKTRGQQVTLSCSPISGHRSVSWYQQTPGQGLQFLFEYFSETQRNKGNFPGRFSGRQFSNSRSEMNVSTLELGDSALYLCASSLGTSNNEQFFGPGTRLTVL.

This rearrangement joins TRBV7-9 to TRBJ1-1. The germline CDR1 and CDR2 sequences are SEHNR and FQNEAQ (reference sequence). The CDR3 spans 13 residues. CDR3: CASSLGLGAEAFF.

The gene calls are TRBV7-2 and TRBJ1-1; TCRdb calls TRBD1, which cannot be checked without DNA. CDR1 SGHTA and CDR2 FQGNSA come from the germline V gene. The CDR3 length is 13 residues. CDR3 region: CASSEQGYTEAFF. The entire variable domain, with the rest obtained from reference TRBV7-2 and TRBJ1-1, is as follows: GAGVSQSPSNKVTEKGKDVELRCDPISGHTALYWYRQSLGQGLEFLIYFQGNSAPDKSGLPSDRFSAERTGGSVSTLTIQRTQQEDSAVYLCASSEQGYTEAFFGQGTRLTVV.

The gene calls are TRBV5-1 and TRBJ2-7; TCRdb reports TRBD2, a call that lacks DNA to check it against. CDR3 length: 13 residues. From germline, CDR1 is SGHRS and CDR2 YFSETQ. The CDR3 region is CASTMAGGYEQYF.

The chain joins TRBV21-1 to TRBJ2-3; the TCRdb call, TRBD1, lacks DNA for checking. TRBV21-1 is labeled a pseudogene. CDR3 length: 14 residues. CDR3 residues: CARTGTDFTDTQYF.

This chain links TRBV3-1 with TRBJ1-3. The CDR3 runs to 14 residues. Per germline, CDR1 LGHDT and CDR2 YNNKEL (reference sequence). CDR3 loop: CASSQGGTGNTIYF.

The chain has TRBV5-1 and TRBJ2-3; TCRdb selects TRBD2, and the lack of DNA leaves this call unchecked. The CDR3 extends over 16 amino acids. Germline V gives CDR1 SGHRS, CDR2 YFSETQ. CDR3 amino acids: CATAGLAGGLTDTQYF.

The chain recombines TRBV6-5 with TRBJ1-6; without DNA, the TCRdb call of TRBD1 cannot be checked. The length of the CDR3 is 14 residues. CDR1 and CDR2 (germline): MNHEY, SVGAGI. The chain's CDR3 is CASSFGGTVSPLHF.

The J gene is TRBJ2-1, the V gene TRBV11-2. Germline V CDR1 and CDR2: SGHAT, FQNNGV. This CDR3 has 14 residues. CDR3 sequence: CASSLDSLYNEQFF.

V and J are TRBV20-1 and TRBJ1-2. There are 14 residues in the CDR3. Germline V lookup: CDR1 DFQATT, CDR2 SNEGSKA (reference sequence). CDR3 sequence reads: CSARDGRTNYGYTF.

The chain links TRBV5-1 to TRBJ1-1; TCRdb calls TRBD1, which cannot be checked without DNA. Germline CDR1 reads SGHRS; CDR2 reads YFSETQ. This CDR3 comprises 14 residues. The CDR3 loop reads CASSTGPQSTEAFF.

This chain connects TRBV5-1 to TRBJ2-7; the TCRdb D gene call, TRBD1, has no DNA to confirm it. Germline V gives CDR1 SGHRS, CDR2 YFSETQ. The CDR3 extends over 13 amino acids. CDR3 protein: CASSSRGDYEQYF.

This CDR3 reads CSASLTSDIQYF. The chain is built from TRBV20-1 and TRBJ2-4. This CDR3 comprises 12 residues. Germline V lookup: CDR1 DFQATT, CDR2 SNEGSKA (reference sequence).

The CDR3: CASSAGAIRNNEQFF. The V and J genes are TRBV7-2 and TRBJ2-1; absent DNA, TCRdb's TRBD2 call cannot be checked. The length of the CDR3 is 15 residues. Germline V lookup: CDR1 SGHTA, CDR2 FQGNSA.

This chain uses TRBV9 with TRBJ1-1. The CDR3 extends over 15 amino acids. Germline CDR1 is SGDLS and CDR2 is YYNGEE. CDR3: CASSVLQGGNTEAFF.

CDR3 region: CSARTALRTEAFF. The gene calls are TRBV20-1 and TRBJ1-1; TCRdb designates TRBD1, a call that cannot be tested without DNA. The CDR3 runs 13 residues. Germline V gene data show CDR1 as DFQATT and CDR2 as SNEGSKA (reference sequence).

The chain carries TRBV5-1 and TRBJ2-5. The CDR3 has 13 amino acids. Germline lookup yields CDR1 SGHRS and CDR2 YFSETQ. CDR3 protein: CASTAKGGETQYF.

This chain connects TRBV9 to TRBJ2-3; TCRdb's assignment of TRBD1 cannot be checked, as there is no DNA. The CDR3 is made up of 16 amino acids. CDR1 and CDR2 (germline): SGDLS, YYNGEE. The CDR3 region is CASSVHASGSTDTQYF.

The CDR3 sequence: CASSRLGGVGGYTF. V gene TRBV12-3 or TRBV12-4 combines with J gene TRBJ1-2; checking the TCRdb D call of TRBD1 is not possible without DNA. The CDR3 consists of 14 residues.

V gene TRBV12-3 or TRBV12-4 combines with J gene TRBJ2-2; TCRdb returns TRBD1, unconfirmable since there is no DNA. The CDR3 is 16 amino acids. CDR3 amino acids: CASSFLAGVSTGELFF.